What follows are 8 T cell receptor beta chains derived from one specimen sequenced in a study of beta chain features in type 1 diabetes. Points from the study as a whole: Shorter TCRB CDR3s, moderately but significantly so, marked every one of the four CD4+ subsets in Type 1 diabetes patients.

These receptors have no known antigen. Of the isolated RNA, all was reverse transcribed, and so the sequenced material was expressed TCRB transcripts. Measured with immunoSEQ multiplex PCR; TCRdb has only the in-frame clones, and not every one. This table holds more than 550,000 clones, 11% to 15% found once. Input material: naive CD4+ T cells from blood. The receptors stem from a man between 18 and 35 years old with type 1 diabetes.

J is TRBJ1-6 and V is TRBV7-9, with 9 bases fitting TRBD1. The length of the CDR3 is 12 residues. Germline trimming cut 5 bases from V and 18 bases from J; bases unmatched to any gene: 8. CDR1 SEHNR and CDR2 FQNEAQ come from the germline V gene (reference sequence). This chain's CDR3 is CASSRRTGAHHF. For the CDR3, the DNA is TGTGCCAGCAGCCGAAGGACAGGGGCCCACCACTTT.

The gene calls are TRBV21-1 and TRBJ2-7; the table's D call, TRBD2, has no DNA check behind it. TRBV21-1 counts as a pseudogene. The CDR3 has 14 amino acids. Here the CDR3 reads CASSKGLEPYEQYF. For the CDR3, the DNA is TGTGCCAGCAGCAAAGGGCTAGAACCCTACGAGCAGTACTTC.

The CDR3 DNA reads TGTGCCAGTTCCGACACCCCGATGCAAGAGACCCAGTACTTC. Translation: CASSDTPMQETQYF. The rearrangement uses TRBV6-1 and TRBJ2-5; D gene ambiguous. This CDR3 spans 14 amino acids. Trimming left V 9 bases short and J 2 bases short, with 16 bases between. Germline V CDR1 and CDR2: MNHNS, SASEGT.

This clone was detected only a few times. The chain joins TRBV29-1 to TRBJ2-1; 8 bases line up with TRBD1. The CDR3 has 14 residues. Germline CDR1 SQVTM, CDR2 ANQGSEA. The V and J ends lost 1 base and 2 bases, in that order; junction bases with no gene match: 1. CDR3 DNA: TGCAGCGTTGAAGGGACAGGGACCTACAATGAGCAGTTCTTC. Translating it yields CSVEGTGTYNEQFF.

This clone turned up a few times. The chain couples TRBV19 to TRBJ1-3, with D possibly TRBD1 on 5 matching bases. This CDR3 has 14 residues. Trimming pared 7 bases from V and 9 bases from J, leaving 19 bases between. The V gene's germline CDR1 is LNHDA and CDR2 SQIVND (reference sequence). The CDR3, as DNA: TGTGCCAGTACCACAGGACCCGCCGGGATCACCATATATTTT. Translation gives CASTTGPAGITIYF.

This clone was detected a few times. V is TRBV7-3 and J is TRBJ2-1, with D maybe TRBD1 (5 bases). The ends were cut back, 5 bases at V and 8 bases at J, with 16 bases in the middle. The CDR3 is 14 residues long. CDR1 and CDR2 (germline): SGHTA, FQGTGA. The CDR3 here is CASSQGNRGDEQFF. The DNA of the CDR3 is TGTGCCAGCAGCCAAGGGAATAGGGGTGATGAGCAGTTCTTC.

This rearrangement joins TRBV4-1 to TRBJ2-7; TRBD2 is a possible D gene (6 bases). This CDR3 has 15 amino acids. The germline V gene has CDR1 MGHRA and CDR2 YSYEKL. V was pared by 5 bases and J by 3 bases, with 17 bases between. The CDR3 loop reads CASSVVGGKRYEQYF. The CDR3 DNA reads TGCGCCAGCAGCGTGGTGGGCGGGAAACGCTACGAGCAGTACTTC.

This clone was seen a handful of times. The CDR3 nucleotides are TGCGCCAGCAGCCAAGAACGTACGACCGGGGAGCTGTTTTTT. This translates into CASSQERTTGELFF. This chain links TRBV4-1 with TRBJ2-2; D remains ambiguous. CDR3 length: 14 residues. Germline V gene data show CDR1 as MGHRA and CDR2 as YSYEKL. The V gene lost 0 bases and the J gene lost 5 bases, with 7 bases spanning the gap.